These 2 T cell receptor beta chains originate from one sample sequenced in a study of memory CD8 T cells in hepatitis C reinfection. Here immunoSEQ multiplex PCR was the method, and the copy in TCRdb shows in-frame clones only, minus some. The sample records approximately 46,000 clones, roughly 89% being singletons. Time point indicated: late/post reinfection, 12 to 24 weeks after detection. The sorted cells went straight to TCR sequencing with no prior in vitro expansion. The sequenced material came from naive CD8+ T cells sorted from blood. The receptors come from a man aged 18 to 29 with hepatitis C virus infection.

The genes are TRBV29-1 and TRBJ2-2, with 8 bases that match TRBD1. V lost 1 base, J lost 6 bases, and 4 bases stayed unmatched. This CDR3 has 14 amino acids. Germline values: CDR1 SQVTM, CDR2 ANQGSEA. For the CDR3, the DNA is TGCAGCGTTGAAGGGACAGGGAAATCCGGGGAGCTGTTTTTT. The encoded protein is CSVEGTGKSGELFF.

The CDR3 protein is CACRQGTSGAPEQFF. The DNA for the CDR3 is TGTGCCTGCCGTCAGGGGACTAGCGGTGCCCCTGAGCAGTTCTTC. This chain uses TRBV30 with TRBJ2-1, with TRBD2 matching 11 bases. The CDR3 runs 15 residues. V was pared by 6 bases and J by 9 bases, with 13 bases of the junction left unmatched. Per the germline V gene, CDR1 is GTSNPN and CDR2 is SVGIG (reference sequence).